Given below is one T cell receptor beta chain in context. Trimming took 2 bases from V and 2 from J, leaving 8 bases between them. The CDR3 covers 15 residues. Sequencing was performed with immunoSEQ multiplex PCR; in TCRdb, only in-frame clones are kept and a portion is missing. The repertoire includes around 1.1 million clones, approximately 80% of them detected once, and 0.6% to 0.75% sits in the top ten. The data belong to a study of shared clonotypes between healthy human individuals. The receptor's source is a man younger than 35 in good health. Some clones in this sample may be carry-over from other donors' samples. Sequencing was carried out using memory CD4+ T cells from PBMCs. The subset: CD45RA-negative fraction. The chain has TRBV5-7 and TRBJ2-6, with D perhaps TRBD1 (5 bases). TRBV5-7 is filed as an ORF, its function uncertain. CDR3 in DNA: TGTGCCAGCAGCTTCAGGGTTGCTGGGGCCAACGTCCTGACTTTC. Amino acid sequence: CASSFRVAGANVLTF.